Listed below are T cell receptor beta chains from one sample, sequenced in a study of shared clonotypes between healthy human individuals. Using immunoSEQ multiplex PCR, the repertoire was profiled, and TCRdb retains in-frame clones only, with some absent. The profile shows around 320,000 clones, 87% of them singletons. Material for sequencing was memory CD8+ T cells sorted from blood. Receptors were obtained from a man aged 18 to 30 in good health. Both conserved end residues are part of each CDR3. Fields, in order: V gene, J gene, D gene, clone size, CDR3 protein, CDR3 DNA. The D gene is left open where the match is weak. Not every row has a clone size; where given, it reads once, few, many or a size class.

v_gene: TRBV4-3
j_gene: TRBJ2-1
d_gene: TRBD2
abundance: many
CDR3aa: CASSQAVAGVLYNEQFF
CDR3nt: TGCGCCAGCAGCCAAGCGGTAGCGGGAGTCCTCTACAATGAGCAGTTCTTC

v_gene: TRBV5-1
j_gene: TRBJ2-7
d_gene: NA
abundance: NA
CDR3aa: CASSSGAEQYF
CDR3nt: TGCGCCAGCAGCTCTGGAGCCGAGCAGTACTTC

v_gene: TRBV7-9
j_gene: TRBJ1-4
d_gene: NA
abundance: NA
CDR3aa: CASSLGATGEKLFF
CDR3nt: TGTGCCAGCAGCTTAGGGGCGACGGGGGAAAAACTGTTTTTT

v_gene: TRBV5-6
j_gene: TRBJ1-2
d_gene: TRBD1
abundance: NA
CDR3aa: CASSWWTGGVISYGYTF
CDR3nt: TGTGCCAGCAGCTGGTGGACAGGGGGCGTAATATCTTATGGCTACACCTTC

v_gene: TRBV28
j_gene: TRBJ1-2
d_gene: NA
abundance: NA
CDR3aa: CASTSTPHRWGLGYGYTF
CDR3nt: TGTGCCAGCACAAGTACCCCCCACAGATGGGGACTGGGCTATGGCTACACCTTC

v_gene: TRBV7-8
j_gene: TRBJ1-2
d_gene: NA
abundance: NA
CDR3aa: CASSLVLQEGYTF
CDR3nt: TGTGCCAGCAGCCTCGTCCTTCAAGAAGGCTACACCTTC

v_gene: TRBV7-9
j_gene: TRBJ2-7
d_gene: NA
abundance: NA
CDR3aa: CASSFGGRLYEQYF
CDR3nt: TGTGCCAGCAGCTTCGGGGGGCGCCTCTACGAGCAGTACTTC

v_gene: TRBV28
j_gene: TRBJ2-7
d_gene: NA
abundance: NA
CDR3aa: CASSLAGTSYEQYF
CDR3nt: TGTGCCAGCAGTTTGGCGGGTACCTCCTACGAGCAGTACTTC

v_gene: TRBV29-1
j_gene: TRBJ2-1
d_gene: TRBD2
abundance: NA
CDR3aa: CSVGGLAGTSYNEQFF
CDR3nt: TGCAGCGTTGGGGGACTAGCGGGAACTTCCTACAATGAGCAGTTCTTC

v_gene: TRBV9
j_gene: TRBJ1-4
d_gene: NA
abundance: NA
CDR3aa: CASSDGQNPTNEKLFF
CDR3nt: TGTGCCAGCAGCGACGGACAGAACCCAACTAATGAAAAACTGTTTTTT

v_gene: TRBV27
j_gene: TRBJ1-1
d_gene: NA
abundance: NA
CDR3aa: CASSVGMNTEAFF
CDR3nt: TGTGCCAGCAGTGTCGGGATGAACACTGAAGCTTTCTTT

v_gene: TRBV5-1
j_gene: TRBJ2-3
d_gene: NA
abundance: many
CDR3aa: CASSRLGQPYVDTQYF
CDR3nt: TGCGCCAGCAGCCGACTTGGACAGCCTTACGTGGATACGCAGTATTTT

v_gene: TRBV27
j_gene: TRBJ1-2
d_gene: TRBD1
abundance: NA
CDR3aa: CASSSGTGAYSYTF
CDR3nt: TGTGCCAGCAGTTCCGGGACAGGGGCCTATAGCTACACCTTC

v_gene: TRBV7-9
j_gene: TRBJ2-7
d_gene: TRBD2
abundance: NA
CDR3aa: CASSLTSGRKSYEQYF
CDR3nt: TGTGCCAGCAGCTTGACTAGCGGGAGAAAGTCCTACGAGCAGTACTTC

v_gene: TRBV20-1
j_gene: TRBJ2-2
d_gene: NA
abundance: NA
CDR3aa: CSAFASGELFF
CDR3nt: TGCAGTGCCTTTGCGAGCGGGGAGCTGTTTTTT

v_gene: TRBV5-6
j_gene: TRBJ2-7
d_gene: NA
abundance: NA
CDR3aa: CASSSGYEQYF
CDR3nt: TGTGCCAGCAGCTCTGGGTACGAGCAGTACTTC

v_gene: TRBV21-1
j_gene: TRBJ1-5
d_gene: NA
abundance: NA
CDR3aa: CASYPGGQGAKYSNQPQHF
CDR3nt: TGTGCCAGTTACCCCGGGGGACAGGGGGCCAAGTATAGCAATCAGCCCCAGCATTTT

v_gene: TRBV13
j_gene: TRBJ1-2
d_gene: NA
abundance: NA
CDR3aa: CASSLGADDGYTF
CDR3nt: TGTGCCAGCAGCTTAGGGGCAGACGATGGCTACACCTTC

v_gene: TRBV28
j_gene: TRBJ2-2
d_gene: TRBD2
abundance: NA
CDR3aa: CASSRATREGTGELFF
CDR3nt: TGTGCCAGCAGTCGCGCGACCAGGGAGGGCACCGGGGAGCTGTTTTTT

v_gene: TRBV5-6
j_gene: TRBJ2-7
d_gene: NA
abundance: NA
CDR3aa: CASSLGALYEQYF
CDR3nt: TGTGCCAGCAGCTTGGGCGCACTCTACGAGCAGTACTTC